Each of the 18 T cell receptor beta chains below was sequenced from the same sample in a study of CDR3 diversity in severe acne. TCRdb re-called the PCR reads through MiXCR, storing one row per CDR3 protein. Among approximately 80,000 distinct CDR3 sequences, around 50% were seen once, and the ten largest hold 14%. The specimen sequenced was blood. Receptors originate from a male donor in good health, without acne.

The chain uses TRBV7-9 and TRBJ1-1; perhaps TRBD1 as D (5 bases). CDR1 is SEHNR and CDR2 is FQNEAQ in the germline V gene (reference sequence). CDR3 length equals 16 residues. Trimming stripped 5 bases from V and 2 bases from J, with 18 bases between. CDR3 DNA sequence: TGTGCCAGCAGCCATAACAGGTATGCCCCCAACACTGAAGCTTTCTTT. It specifies CASSHNRYAPNTEAFF.

This clonotype has a count of ten or more. The chain uses TRBV12-3 or TRBV12-4 and TRBJ2-3, with 12 bases aligning to TRBD2. This CDR3 has 15 residues. J lost 6 bases, V lost 3 bases, and 4 bases had no gene match. The CDR3 sequence: CASSLGLAGLDTQYF. The DNA of the CDR3 is TGTGCCAGCAGTTTGGGACTAGCGGGTCTTGATACGCAGTATTTT.

This clonotype is medium-sized in the sample. The chain employs TRBV15 and TRBJ2-7; D possibly corresponds to TRBD1 (6 bases). This CDR3 has 15 amino acids. Germline CDR1 LNHNV, CDR2 YYDKDF (reference sequence). V was pared by 5 bases and J by 2 bases, with 16 bases between. CDR3 in amino acids: CATSRRGIGTYEQYF. CDR3 in DNA: TGTGCCACCAGCCGCAGGGGTATTGGGACCTACGAGCAGTACTTC. The complete variable domain, with remaining parts taken from reference TRBV15 and TRBJ2-7, reads DAMVIQNPRYQVTQFGKPVTLSCSQTLNHNVMYWYQQKSSQAPKLLFHYYDKDFNNEADTPDNFQSRRPNTSFCFLDIRSPGLGDTAMYLCATSRRGIGTYEQYFGPGTRLTVT.

This clonotype has a handful of counts. The rearrangement links TRBV2 to TRBJ1-2; a possible D gene is TRBD1 (5 bases). The germline V gene has CDR1 SNHLY and CDR2 FYNNEI. The V end lost 5 bases, the J end lost 8 bases, and 18 bases lay between the germline ends. The CDR3 is 14 residues long. The CDR3 region has the DNA TGTGCCAGCAGTTACTCGACGGGGGTTTCCGGCTACACCTTC. Translation: CASSYSTGVSGYTF. Drawing the rest from reference TRBV2 and TRBJ1-2, the complete variable domain is EPEVTQTPSHQVTQMGQEVILRCVPISNHLYFYWYRQILGQKVEFLVSFYNNEISEKSEIFDDQFSVERPDGSNFTLKIRSTKLEDSAMYFCASSYSTGVSGYTFGSGTRLTVV.

The chain recombines TRBV5-6 with TRBJ2-7, with 10 bases that match TRBD1. This CDR3 has 15 amino acids. J gave up 4 bases and V 2 bases, and 6 bases lay outside the gene matches. Germline V lookup: CDR1 SGHDT, CDR2 YYEEEE. CDR3 region: CASSFGDRGRYEQYF. The CDR3 nucleotides read TGTGCCAGCAGCTTTGGGGACAGGGGTAGGTACGAGCAGTACTTC.

This clonotype was recorded many times. V and J are TRBV14 and TRBJ2-7; D unresolved. This CDR3 has 13 amino acids. V was shortened by 1 base and J by 1 base, with 5 bases between the two germline ends. Germline CDR1 and CDR2: SGHDN and FVKESK. This CDR3 is CASSQAGSYEQYF. CDR3 DNA: TGTGCCAGCAGCCAAGCAGGTTCCTACGAGCAGTACTTC. The entire variable domain, with the rest obtained from reference TRBV14 and TRBJ2-7, is as follows: EAGVTQFPSHSVIEKGQTVTLRCDPISGHDNLYWYRRVMGKEIKFLLHFVKESKQDESGMPNNRFLAERTGGTYSTLKVQPAELEDSGVYFCASSQAGSYEQYFGPGTRLTVT.

Details on this clonotype: The junction departs from germline at one end; a sequencing error may be responsible. V usage is TRBV9 and J usage is TRBJ1-1; D gene ambiguous. In germline, CDR1 is SGDLS, CDR2 YYNGEE. This CDR3 has 12 residues. Here the CDR3 reads CVSSLPGAEAFF. CDR3 nucleotides: TGTGTCAGCAGCCTCCCCGGGGCTGAAGCTTTCTTT.

About this clonotype: One base away lies a much larger clone, so this may be a sequencing read error. The chain links TRBV24-1 to TRBJ2-7, with D possibly being TRBD1 (5 bases). CDR1 KGHDR and CDR2 SFDVKD come from the germline V gene. The CDR3 loop spans 14 amino acids. Trimming pared 3 bases from V and 2 bases from J, leaving 10 bases between. The CDR3 protein is CATSDSDSPYEQYF. CDR3 in DNA: TGTGCCACCAGTGATAGTGACAGCCCCTACGAGCAGTACTTC.

This clonotype was observed a handful of times. V gene TRBV10-3 combines with J gene TRBJ2-7; TRBD1 is a possible D gene (6 bases). V gave up 5 bases and J gave up 3 bases, with 14 bases separating them. CDR3 length: 14 residues. Germline CDR1 reads ENHRY; CDR2 reads SYGVKD. CDR3 sequence reads: CAISFEGEFYEQYF. Written as DNA, the CDR3 is TGTGCCATCAGTTTCGAGGGGGAATTCTACGAGCAGTACTTC.

The CDR3 DNA sequence: TGTGCCAGCAGCGGGCAGGGCGGGGGCTCCTACAATGAGCAGTATTTT. Translating gives CASSGQGGGSYNEQYF. J is TRBJ2-3 and V is TRBV7-2, with D perhaps TRBD2 (7 bases). V was trimmed by 5 bases and J by 11 bases, leaving 26 bases between them. Germline V gene sequence: CDR1 SGHTA, CDR2 FQGNSA. The CDR3 is 16 amino acids.

The chain employs TRBV7-2 and TRBJ1-6; 9 nucleotides match TRBD1. Germline CDR1 reads SGHTA; CDR2 reads FQGNSA. This CDR3 region has 16 residues. J lost 8 bases, V lost 4 bases, and 9 bases had no gene match. CDR3 nucleotides: TGTGCCAGCAGCTCCCCCGGGACAGGGTTGCATTCACCCCTCCACTTT. Residues: CASSSPGTGLHSPLHF.

The V and J genes are TRBV3-1 and TRBJ2-7, with TRBD1 identical over 7 bases. The CDR3 contains 14 residues. V trimming: 1 base; J trimming: 7 bases; junction bases outside the gene matches: 7. The germline gives CDR1 LGHDT, CDR2 YNNKEL (reference sequence). The CDR3 spells CASSQVRGGGEQYF. Written as DNA, the CDR3 is TGTGCCAGCAGCCAAGTCCGAGGGGGCGGAGAGCAGTACTTC.

The chain is built from TRBV7-3 and TRBJ2-3; 7 positions agree with TRBD2. Germline trimming cut 5 bases from V and 3 bases from J; bases unmatched to any gene: 11. Germline values: CDR1 SGHTA, CDR2 FQGTGA. The CDR3 consists of 16 residues. CDR3 DNA: TGTGCCAGCAGCCCCCAGGGAGCGGGAAATACAGATACGCAGTATTTT. This gives the protein CASSPQGAGNTDTQYF.

The chain links TRBV12-3 or TRBV12-4 to TRBJ2-7, with a weak D call TRBD2 (6 bases). Trimming shortened V by 3 bases and J by 6 bases, and 12 bases separated the two germline ends. The CDR3 spans 13 residues. The CDR3 loop is CASSFTSYGEQYF. CDR3 DNA: TGTGCCAGCAGTTTTACTAGCTACGGCGAGCAGTACTTC.

This chain joins TRBV7-9 and TRBJ2-7; D gene uncertain. The CDR3 is 14 amino acids. The germline V gene has CDR1 SEHNR and CDR2 FQNEAQ (reference sequence). Trimming took off 5 bases at V and 5 bases at J, with 16 bases between the two ends. CDR3 in amino acids: CASSQTPSTNEQYF. The CDR3 DNA follows: TGTGCCAGCAGCCAAACCCCGAGTACTAACGAGCAGTACTTC.

This clonotype was counted only a few times. The chain combines TRBV2 with TRBJ1-1, with D unclear. V was cut by 6 bases and J by 11 bases, with 13 bases left in between. The CDR3 length is 11 residues. CDR1 is SNHLY and CDR2 is FYNNEI in the germline V gene. CDR3 region: CASRPVTFAFF. The DNA for the CDR3 is TGTGCCAGCAGACCCGTGACTTTTGCTTTCTTT.

In this sample, this clonotype turned up many times. V and J are TRBV5-8 and TRBJ2-2; D uncertain. This CDR3 region has 13 residues. Germline V gene lookup returns CDR1 SGHTS and CDR2 YDEGEE. The V end lost 3 bases, the J end lost 4 bases, and 7 bases lay between the germline ends. The CDR3 DNA reads TGTGCCAGCAGCTACGTTGCCACCGGGGAGCTGTTTTTT. Its translation: CASSYVATGELFF.

The chain recombines TRBV20-1 with TRBJ1-2; tentatively, D is TRBD1 (5 bases). CDR3 length: 14 amino acids. Trimming pared 6 bases from V and 7 bases from J, leaving 21 bases between. Germline-derived CDR1 and CDR2 are DFQATT and SNEGSKA (reference sequence). The CDR3 here is CSAHIGVGRAGYTF. CDR3 bases: TGCAGTGCCCACATAGGGGTTGGTAGGGCTGGCTACACCTTC.